One sample yielded the 13 T cell receptor beta chains listed below, sequenced in a study of Ad26.COV2.S vaccination and SARS-CoV-2 variants. The assay was immunoSEQ multiplex PCR, and TCRdb's table has in-frame clones only and misses some. This table has about 350,000 clones, 92% appearing once. The sequencing here drew on peripheral blood, taken after recovery from COVID-19. The receptors come from a human donor who had recovered from COVID-19.

The chain links TRBV18 to TRBJ1-1; no definite D call. Germline V gene lookup returns CDR1 KGHSH and CDR2 LQKENI. Trimming removed 0 bases from V and 3 bases from J, with 14 bases in between. This CDR3 has 16 residues. CDR3 sequence: CASSPPDGGRYTEAFF. In DNA form, the CDR3 reads TGTGCCAGCTCACCACCGGATGGTGGGAGATACACTGAAGCTTTCTTT.

About this clone itself: Other DNA variants within this sample encode the same CDR3. V is TRBV2 and J is TRBJ1-4; 7 nucleotides match TRBD1. Unmatched junction bases numbered 3, after V lost 3 bases and J lost 5 bases. This CDR3 is 14 amino acids long. The germline CDR1 and CDR2 sequences are SNHLY and FYNNEI. The CDR3 reads CASSDPRGNEKLFF. CDR3 coding DNA: TGTGCCAGCAGTGACCCCAGGGGGAATGAAAAACTGTTTTTT.

The sample holds a few counts of this clone. The V call is TRBV6-1, the J call TRBJ1-5; the D gene is possibly TRBD1 (5 bases). Looked up from germline, CDR1 is MNHNS and CDR2 is SASEGT. V was clipped by 1 base and J by 0 bases, with 16 bases between them. The CDR3 totals 18 residues. The CDR3 coding sequence is TGTGCCAGCAGTGAAGAAGCGAGGGGACTAAATAGCAATCAGCCCCAGCATTTT. Its translation is CASSEEARGLNSNQPQHF.

The chain couples TRBV12-5 to TRBJ2-7, with 7 nucleotides matching TRBD1. The germline gives CDR1 LGHNT, CDR2 FRNRAP. V trimming: 5 bases; J trimming: 5 bases; junction bases outside the gene matches: 12. This CDR3 comprises 15 residues. Written as DNA, the CDR3 is TGTGCTAGTGGTCGTCGACAGGGTGCGATGCACGAGCAGTACTTC. Protein sequence: CASGRRQGAMHEQYF.

The DNA for the CDR3 is TGCGCCAGCAGCCAACCGGGACGTAACTCTGGAAACACCATATATTTT. Encoded protein: CASSQPGRNSGNTIYF. The chain recombines TRBV4-1 with TRBJ1-3, with D perhaps matching TRBD1 (5 bases). The CDR3 has 16 amino acids. Trimming removed 2 bases at V and 0 bases at J, with 11 bases between. Germline CDR1 MGHRA, CDR2 YSYEKL.

This chain links TRBV7-2 with TRBJ1-2, with D perhaps matching TRBD1 (6 bases). Trimming left V 4 bases short and J 8 bases short, with 23 bases between. In germline, CDR1 is SGHTA, CDR2 FQGNSA. The length of the CDR3 is 16 residues. CDR3 amino acids: CASSSTIQQGSKGYTF. The CDR3 nucleotides are TGTGCCAGCAGCTCAACAATTCAACAGGGTTCCAAGGGCTACACCTTC.

This chain uses TRBV6-1 with TRBJ2-5, with D uncertain. The CDR3 extends over 11 amino acids. Germline-derived CDR1 and CDR2 are MNHNS and SASEGT. The V and J ends lost 0 bases and 4 bases respectively, with 0 bases between them. The CDR3 spells CASSEAETQYF. CDR3 nucleotides: TGTGCCAGCAGTGAAGCAGAGACCCAGTACTTC.

The V call is TRBV6-4, the J call TRBJ1-1; D is unclear. CDR1 is MRHNA and CDR2 is SNTAGT in the germline V gene. The length of the CDR3 is 13 residues. V was trimmed by 6 bases and J by 2 bases, leaving 10 bases between them. CDR3 DNA: TGTGCCAGCAGCTTTACACAAAACACTGAAGCTTTCTTT. Encoded protein: CASSFTQNTEAFF.

The gene calls are TRBV2 and TRBJ2-7, with TRBD2 as a possible D gene (5 bases). The CDR3 has 14 amino acids. V was cut by 1 base and J by 2 bases, with 9 bases left in between. Germline lookup yields CDR1 SNHLY and CDR2 FYNNEI. As DNA, the CDR3 is TGTGCCAGCAGTGAAGGGGCAGCGGCCTACGAGCAGTACTTC. Translated, it gives CASSEGAAAYEQYF.

This chain joins TRBV14 and TRBJ1-3; no firm D call. Germline V gives CDR1 SGHDN, CDR2 FVKESK. This CDR3 is 19 amino acids long. Trimming removed 1 base from V and 3 bases from J, with 22 bases in between. The CDR3 DNA reads as TGTGCCAGCAGCCAAGGGATTATGGTGAACCGGAGAAGTGGAAACACCATATATTTT. It encodes CASSQGIMVNRRSGNTIYF.

This clone occurred a few times. The chain couples TRBV5-1 to TRBJ1-6; 9 bases match TRBD1. With 2 bases clipped from V and 5 bases from J, the junction kept 2 bases outside the gene matches. CDR3 length: 15 amino acids. The germline gives CDR1 SGHRS, CDR2 YFSETQ. The CDR3 loop reads CASSFGTGNNSPLHF. The CDR3 bases are TGCGCCAGCAGCTTTGGGACAGGGAATAATTCACCCCTCCACTTT. The complete variable domain, with remaining parts taken from reference TRBV5-1 and TRBJ1-6, reads KAGVTQTPRYLIKTRGQQVTLSCSPISGHRSVSWYQQTPGQGLQFLFEYFSETQRNKGNFPGRFSGRQFSNSRSEMNVSTLELGDSALYLCASSFGTGNNSPLHFGNGTRLTVT.

The rearrangement uses TRBV5-6 and TRBJ2-7; 8 bases match TRBD1. The germline V gene encodes CDR1 SGHDT and CDR2 YYEEEE. This CDR3 has 17 amino acids. Trimming removed 3 bases from V and 2 bases from J; junction bases left unmatched: 13. Written as DNA, the CDR3 is TGTGCCAGCAGCTCGACGCGGACAGGGAACATCCCCTACGAGCAGTACTTC. Its translation is CASSSTRTGNIPYEQYF.

This clone was seen just once. The CDR3 spells CASSQGTGYSNQPQHF. CDR3 DNA: TGTGCCAGCAGCCAAGGGACAGGTTATAGCAATCAGCCCCAGCATTTT. The chain couples TRBV11-2 to TRBJ1-5; 8 positions agree with TRBD1. The J segment lost 0 bases and the V segment lost 5 bases, leaving 6 bases of the junction unmatched. CDR3 size: 16 residues. Germline V gene data show CDR1 as SGHAT and CDR2 as FQNNGV.